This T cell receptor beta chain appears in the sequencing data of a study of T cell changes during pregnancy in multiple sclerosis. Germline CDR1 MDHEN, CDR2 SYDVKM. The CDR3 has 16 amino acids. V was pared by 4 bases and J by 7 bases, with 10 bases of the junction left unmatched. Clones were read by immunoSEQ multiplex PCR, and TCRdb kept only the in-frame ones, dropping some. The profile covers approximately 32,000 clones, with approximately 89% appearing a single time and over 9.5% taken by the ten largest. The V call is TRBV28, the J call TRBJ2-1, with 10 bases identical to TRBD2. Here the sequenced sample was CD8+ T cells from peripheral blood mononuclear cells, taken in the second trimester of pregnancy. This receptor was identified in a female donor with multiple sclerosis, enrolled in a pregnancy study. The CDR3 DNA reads TGTGCCAGCAGTTCCCCCAGCGGGAGGGCCGAGAATGAGCAGTTCTTC. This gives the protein CASSSPSGRAENEQFF.